Listed below are T cell receptor beta chains from one sample, sequenced in a study of T cells after yellow fever vaccination. TCRdb called the 5' RACE reads again in MiXCR, with one record for every CDR3 protein. The sample records 300,000 or so distinct CDR3 sequences, 10% to 15% being singletons. Sequencing used CD4+ T cells sorted from PBMCs, obtained 45 days after the yellow fever booster vaccination. All receptors come from a man between 25 and 39 years old who received the YFV17D yellow fever vaccine. The CDR3 runs from the conserved cysteine through the conserved F or W. D genes are given only for firm matches. The size entry is marked missing in some rows and otherwise reads once, few, many or a size class.

.	few	TRBV27	TRBJ2-7	TGTGCCAGCAGTTTATCTATGCGACTTCTCTCCTACGAGCAGTACTTC	CASSLSMRLLSYEQYF
TRBD2	few	TRBV5-1	TRBJ2-2	TGCGCCAGCAGTTCGGTAGCGGGAGATCCCGGGGAGCTGTTTTTT	CASSSVAGDPGELFF
TRBD2	.	TRBV20-1	TRBJ2-7	TGCAGTGCTAGTTGGCTAGCGGGAGACGACTTC	CSASWLAGDDF
TRBD2	.	TRBV6-2/TRBV6-3	TRBJ2-1	TGTGCCAGCACCATAGGACTAGCGCAATACAATGAGCAGTTCTTC	CASTIGLAQYNEQFF
TRBD1	few	TRBV5-1	TRBJ2-7	TGCGCCAGCAGCTGGGGGACAGGGGGGTACTACGAGCAGTACTTC	CASSWGTGGYYEQYF
TRBD1	few	TRBV7-6	TRBJ1-1	TGTGCCAGCAGTTCAGATACCGACAGGGGGCCTGAAGCTTTCTTT	CASSSDTDRGPEAFF
TRBD2	.	TRBV10-3	TRBJ2-1	TGTGCCATCAGTCAAGCCGCGGGAGTGTTAAACAATGAGCAGTTCTTC	CAISQAAGVLNNEQFF
.	few	TRBV18	TRBJ2-1	TGTGCCAGCTCACCAGAAGCTCAGCGCTCCTACAATGAGCAGTTCTTC	CASSPEAQRSYNEQFF
TRBD2	few	TRBV7-2	TRBJ2-2	TGTGCCAGCAGCTCTACTAGCGGGAGGGCCCGGACCGGGGAGCTGTTTTTT	CASSSTSGRARTGELFF
TRBD1	few	TRBV6-5	TRBJ2-2	TGTGCCAGCAGTTACACCGGGACAGGGGCTAGCGGGGAGCTGTTTTTT	CASSYTGTGASGELFF
TRBD2	.	TRBV6-5	TRBJ2-1	TGTGCCAGCAGTTACTCAACTAGCGGGGTCAGCTCCTACAATGAGCAGTTCTTC	CASSYSTSGVSSYNEQFF
TRBD2	few	TRBV7-8	TRBJ2-1	TGCGCCACTAGCGGGAGAGGTTCCTACAATGAGCAGTTCTTC	CATSGRGSYNEQFF
.	.	TRBV7-8	TRBJ2-3	TGTGCCAGCAGCCCCCCAGGGAATACGCAGTATTTT	CASSPPGNTQYF
TRBD1	few	TRBV10-3	TRBJ2-7	TGTGCCATCAGCCCCGACAGGGATAGCTACGAGCAGTACTTC	CAISPDRDSYEQYF
.	few	TRBV7-2	TRBJ2-5	TGTGCCAGCAGCTTAGTGGCCTCGACTAGGGGTGAGACCCAGTACTTC	CASSLVASTRGETQYF
.	few	TRBV2	TRBJ2-4	TGTGCCAGCAGTCTCCCAGGGGAATTAGCCAAAAACATTCAGTACTTC	CASSLPGELAKNIQYF
.	few	TRBV6-4	TRBJ2-1	TGTGCCAGCAGTGAAGGGGGGTGGGCCTCCTACAATGAGCAGTTCTTC	CASSEGGWASYNEQFF
TRBD1	few	TRBV12-3/TRBV12-4	TRBJ2-2	TGTGCCAGCAGCCCTTTCAAGGACAGGGACACCGGGGAGCTGTTTTTT	CASSPFKDRDTGELFF
TRBD1	many	TRBV12-3/TRBV12-4	TRBJ1-6	TGTGCCAGCAGTGCTCAGGGGGCTAATTCACCCCTCCACTTT	CASSAQGANSPLHF
TRBD1	.	TRBV7-9	TRBJ2-5	TGTGCCAGCAGCTCAGGACAGGGAAGTGGGGAGACCCAGTACTTC	CASSSGQGSGETQYF
.	.	TRBV25-1	TRBJ2-3	TGTGCCAGCAGTGCTTGGTGGGAGCCCGGGGCAGATACGCAGTATTTT	CASSAWWEPGADTQYF
.	.	TRBV29-1	TRBJ2-7	TGCAGCGTTAGGGGGGGAATGACGACGGGAGAGCAGTACTTC	CSVRGGMTTGEQYF
.	.	TRBV7-2	TRBJ2-2	TGTGCCAGCAGCTTAGTTGCTCCCGCGAACACCGGGGAGCTGTTTTTT	CASSLVAPANTGELFF
TRBD1	.	TRBV7-9	TRBJ1-6	TGTGCCAGCAGCCCGCAGTTGGGACAGGGGAATTCACCCCTCCACTTT	CASSPQLGQGNSPLHF
.	few	TRBV5-1	TRBJ2-7	TGCGCCAGCAGCTTGGAGAGGGACGCTTTCCACGAGCAGTACTTC	CASSLERDAFHEQYF
.	.	TRBV11-2	TRBJ2-7	TGTGCCAGCAGCTTAGCCTCGGTCGTTCGCTACGAGCAGTACTTC	CASSLASVVRYEQYF
TRBD2	.	TRBV28	TRBJ2-5	TGTGCCAGCAGCCCCCGGGGTAGCGGGAGGTCAGAGACCCAGTACTTC	CASSPRGSGRSETQYF
TRBD2	few	TRBV7-2	TRBJ2-7	TGTGCCAGCAGCTCCCTTAGCGGGACCTACGAGCAGTACTTC	CASSSLSGTYEQYF
TRBD1	few	TRBV28	TRBJ2-7	TGTGCCAGCCAGGGGGACAGGGCGGGGGAGCAGTACTTC	CASQGDRAGEQYF
.	few	TRBV11-2	TRBJ2-7	TGTGCCAGCAGCTTTAACCCCTACGAGCAGTACTTC	CASSFNPYEQYF
.	many	TRBV5-1	TRBJ2-7	TGCGCCAGCAGCTTGGCTCGGGATTACGAGCAGTACTTC	CASSLARDYEQYF
TRBD2	.	TRBV6-5	TRBJ2-3	TGTGCCAGCAGTTACTCGGATAGCGGGAGAAACGCAGATACGCAGTATTTT	CASSYSDSGRNADTQYF
TRBD2	many	TRBV20-1	TRBJ2-2	TGCAGTGCACGACTAGCGGGGAGGAACACCGGGGAGCTGTTTTTT	CSARLAGRNTGELFF
.	.	TRBV14	TRBJ2-2	TGTGCCAGCAGCCAAGACGAAACATCATGGGCCGGGGAGCTGTTTTTT	CASSQDETSWAGELFF
TRBD2	.	TRBV7-8	TRBJ2-1	TGTGCCAGCAGCCTTTTTTTCTGGAGCGGGAGTAGGGATGAGCAGTTCTTC	CASSLFFWSGSRDEQFF
TRBD1	.	TRBV5-1	TRBJ2-3	TGCGCCAGCAGCCTGGGGACAGGGGCAACAGATACGCAGTATTTT	CASSLGTGATDTQYF
.	few	TRBV4-3	TRBJ2-2	TGCGCCAGCAGCCAAGATCATAGAGCGAACACCGGGGAGCTGTTTTTT	CASSQDHRANTGELFF
.	.	TRBV6-5	TRBJ2-3	TGTGCCAGCAGTTATAAGTTCGGAGATACGCAGTATTTT	CASSYKFGDTQYF
.	few	TRBV20-1	TRBJ2-5	TGCAGTGCTAGACGCCTTTTGGACCAAGAGACCCAGTACTTC	CSARRLLDQETQYF
TRBD1	few	TRBV7-3	TRBJ2-7	TGTGCCAGCAGCTTTTCTCCGGGACAGGGTGGTCCGCAGTACTTC	CASSFSPGQGGPQYF
.	few	TRBV30	TRBJ2-3	TGTGCCTGGAGTGGGAGTCCGAATACGCAGTATTTT	CAWSGSPNTQYF
.	few	TRBV7-2	TRBJ2-3	TGTGCCAGCAGCTTCTTTACGCCTAGCACAGATACGCAGTATTTT	CASSFFTPSTDTQYF
TRBD1	.	TRBV18	TRBJ2-7	TGTGCCAGCTCACCTGACAGGGGCGAGCAGTACTTC	CASSPDRGEQYF
TRBD2	.	TRBV6-2/TRBV6-3	TRBJ2-2	TGTGCCAGCAGCATAAGACTAGCCGGACCTCACGGGGAGCTGTTTTTT	CASSIRLAGPHGELFF
.	many	TRBV20-1	TRBJ2-7	TGCAGTGCTAGAGAACACAGAGCCTACGAGCAGTACTTC	CSAREHRAYEQYF
TRBD2	few	TRBV7-3	TRBJ2-1	TGTGCCAGCAGCTTAATGGCTCTAGCGGGAGTCAATGAGCAGTTCTTC	CASSLMALAGVNEQFF
TRBD2	.	TRBV5-1	TRBJ2-1	TGCGCCAGCAGCTTATCTAGCGGGAGCTCCTACAATGAGCAGTTCTTC	CASSLSSGSSYNEQFF
.	.	TRBV7-2	TRBJ2-5	TGTGCCAGCAGCTTTGGGCTAGTTGAGACCCAGTACTTC	CASSFGLVETQYF
TRBD1	few	TRBV20-1	TRBJ2-1	TGCAGTGCTGCGGACAGGGGTGTTAATGAGCAGTTCTTC	CSAADRGVNEQFF
.	.	TRBV29-1	TRBJ2-5	TGCAGCGTTGATGCCGGACAGTTGGGGACCCAGTACTTC	CSVDAGQLGTQYF
TRBD1	.	TRBV20-1	TRBJ2-6	TGCAGTGCTAGAGGAGGGGGCGGAATGGCCAACGTCCTGACTTTC	CSARGGGGMANVLTF
.	few	TRBV10-3	TRBJ2-6	TGTGCCATCCCCGCGGACGTTAGGTCTGGGGCCAACGTCCTGACTTTC	CAIPADVRSGANVLTF
.	.	TRBV4-2	TRBJ2-7	TGTGCCAGCAGCGCCGGAGGTCTGAGCTCCTACGAGCAGTACTTC	CASSAGGLSSYEQYF
TRBD1	.	TRBV18	TRBJ2-7	TGTGCCAGCTCACCTAGAGAACAGGGGGCTTTAAACGAGCAGTACTTC	CASSPREQGALNEQYF
.	many	TRBV12-3/TRBV12-4	TRBJ2-2	TGTGCCAGCAGTTTGTCTGGGTTCGGGGAGCTGTTTTTT	CASSLSGFGELFF